A single sample gave rise to the 15 T cell receptor beta chains below, sequenced in a study of OX40 agonist ivuxolimab in advanced cancers. Sequencing used immunoSEQ multiplex PCR; TCRdb keeps in-frame clones, though not all of them. The repertoire holds some 100,000 clones, with 84% as singletons. This specimen consisted of CD4+ or CD8+ T cells sorted from blood, obtained in a trial of the OX40 agonist ivuxolimab. These TCRs come from an adult with an advanced solid tumor such as melanoma, head and neck, liver or kidney cancer.

The chain recombines TRBV6-5 with TRBJ2-2; D is perhaps TRBD1 or TRBD2 (6 bases each). The CDR3 extends over 14 amino acids. The V gene's germline CDR1 is MNHEY and CDR2 SVGAGI. The V end was cut by 3 bases, the J end by 7 bases, with 12 bases between. The CDR3 nucleotides read TGTGCCAGCAGTTATGGGGGGCTGGGCGGGGAGCTGTTTTTT. Encoded protein: CASSYGGLGGELFF.

V usage is TRBV2 and J usage is TRBJ2-2, with TRBD2 matching over 12 bases. This CDR3 has 16 residues. Unmatched junction bases numbered 9, after V lost 6 bases and J lost 7 bases. Germline V gives CDR1 SNHLY, CDR2 FYNNEI. Here the CDR3 reads CASSQSGTSGFGELFF. The CDR3 DNA sequence: TGTGCCAGCAGCCAGTCCGGGACTAGCGGGTTCGGGGAGCTGTTTTTT.

V gene TRBV9 combines with J gene TRBJ1-1; tentatively, D is TRBD1 (5 bases). V dropped 0 bases and J dropped 4 bases, with 10 bases sitting between them. The CDR3 loop spans 14 amino acids. Germline CDR1 and CDR2: SGDLS and YYNGEE. CDR3 in amino acids: CASSVGQGLTEAFF. CDR3 nucleotides: TGTGCCAGCAGCGTAGGGCAGGGTCTCACTGAAGCTTTCTTT.

V usage is TRBV5-5 and J usage is TRBJ1-2; TRBD1 matches 8 bases. Germline lookup yields CDR1 SGHKS and CDR2 YYEKEE (reference sequence). V dropped 3 bases and J dropped 3; count of bases not matched to a gene: 4. CDR3 length equals 14 residues. CDR3 coding DNA: TGTGCCAGCAGCTGGCAGGACAGGGACTATGGCTACACCTTC. Protein: CASSWQDRDYGYTF.

The V gene is TRBV7-3, the J gene TRBJ2-5; 7 bases fit TRBD2. Germline-derived CDR1 and CDR2 are SGHTA and FQGTGA. The junction had 8 bases not matched to a gene; V was cut back by 5 bases and J by 5 bases. The CDR3 covers 14 residues. CDR3 bases: TGTGCCAGCAGCACCCAAGCGGGATGGGAGACCCAGTACTTC. Its translation: CASSTQAGWETQYF.

This clone has just a few counts. This sample also contains other DNA sequences that code for the same CDR3. The rearrangement links TRBV19 to TRBJ2-3; unclear D gene. CDR3 size: 14 residues. V was trimmed by 3 bases and J by 0 bases, leaving 7 bases between them. The V gene's germline CDR1 is LNHDA and CDR2 SQIVND (reference sequence). Here the CDR3 reads CASSIDGSTDTQYF. The CDR3 coding sequence is TGTGCCAGTAGTATCGATGGAAGCACAGATACGCAGTATTTT.

The chain employs TRBV5-4 and TRBJ1-1; TRBD1 might be the D (5 bases). The CDR3 runs 14 residues. V dropped 5 bases and J dropped 1 base, with 12 bases sitting between them. The germline V gene encodes CDR1 SGHNT and CDR2 YYREEE (reference sequence). The CDR3, as DNA: TGTGCCAGCAGTTCTCTGGACAAGAACACTGAAGCTTTCTTT. This gives the protein CASSSLDKNTEAFF.

The chain links TRBV7-2 to TRBJ2-5; D gene ambiguous. Trimming took off 5 bases at V and 5 bases at J, with 6 bases between the two ends. The CDR3 is made up of 11 amino acids. Germline CDR1 is SGHTA and CDR2 is FQGNSA. CDR3 amino acids: CASSVTETQYF. The CDR3 bases are TGTGCCAGCAGCGTTACGGAGACCCAGTACTTC.

The rearrangement joins TRBV28 to TRBJ2-1, with TRBD2 matching over 12 bases. This CDR3 is built from 15 residues. The germline CDR1 and CDR2 sequences are MDHEN and SYDVKM. Trimming took 6 bases from V and 8 from J; bases not matched to a gene: 8. The DNA of the CDR3 is TGTGCCAGCAGAAGGACTAGCGGGGCTAGGGATGAGCAGTTCTTC. It yields the protein CASRRTSGARDEQFF.

The rearrangement links TRBV5-4 to TRBJ1-6; no clear D. CDR1 is SGHNT, CDR2 YYREEE, per germline (reference sequence). V was cut by 0 bases and J by 4 bases, with 14 bases left in between. The CDR3 totals 17 residues. CDR3 amino acids: CASSLGGWTEYNSPLHF. DNA of the CDR3: TGTGCCAGCAGCTTGGGGGGATGGACGGAGTATAATTCACCCCTCCACTTT. Combining the CDR3 with reference TRBV5-4 and TRBJ1-6 gives the whole variable domain ETGVTQSPTHLIKTRGQQVTLRCSSQSGHNTVSWYQQALGQGPQFIFQYYREEENGRGNFPPRFSGLQFPNYSSELNVNALELDDSALYLCASSLGGWTEYNSPLHFGNGTRLTVT.

This chain uses TRBV11-2 with TRBJ1-4; TRBD1 is a possible D gene (5 bases). The CDR3 spans 13 residues. Per germline, CDR1 SGHAT and CDR2 FQNNGV. V was trimmed by 4 bases and J by 7 bases, leaving 10 bases between them. CDR3 DNA: TGTGCCAGCAGCTCAGGGATTCGTGAAAAACTGTTTTTT. This translates into CASSSGIREKLFF.

The table lists this clone with many counts. The chain couples TRBV30 to TRBJ1-3; 9 bases are shared with TRBD1. The CDR3 consists of 16 residues. Trimming at V came to 0 bases and at J to 1 base, leaving 4 bases not matched to a gene. CDR1 GTSNPN and CDR2 SVGIG come from the germline V gene (reference sequence). The CDR3 nucleotides are TGTGCCTGGAGTGTACAGGGGGCATTGTCTGGAAACACCATATATTTT. This codes for CAWSVQGALSGNTIYF.

The V and J genes are TRBV5-1 and TRBJ1-1, with D possibly being TRBD1 (5 bases). Trimming removed 2 bases at V and 1 base at J, with 9 bases between. The CDR3 covers 14 residues. Germline V gene lookup returns CDR1 SGHRS and CDR2 YFSETQ. This CDR3 reads CASSLRQQNTEAFF. The CDR3 DNA is TGCGCCAGCAGCTTACGACAGCAGAACACTGAAGCTTTCTTT.

The chain has TRBV11-2 and TRBJ2-5; tentative D call: TRBD2 (5 bases). Deletions cut 4 bases from V and 5 bases from J, with 11 bases between. The germline V gene has CDR1 SGHAT and CDR2 FQNNGV. The CDR3 consists of 13 residues. The CDR3 here is CASSSTTPETQYF. The CDR3 nucleotides are TGTGCCAGCAGCTCGACTACGCCGGAGACCCAGTACTTC.

The chain carries TRBV7-9 and TRBJ2-1, with 7 nucleotides matching TRBD1. CDR3 length: 14 residues. The V segment lost 2 bases and the J segment 6 bases; nucleotides outside the gene matches: 4. Germline V gene sequence: CDR1 SEHNR, CDR2 FQNEAQ (reference sequence). The CDR3 nucleotides are TGTGCCAGCAGCTTAACAGGGGATAGCAATGAGCAGTTCTTC. This codes for CASSLTGDSNEQFF.